The T cell receptor beta chain under discussion was sequenced for a study of cytomegalovirus exposure and HLA in healthy donors. The germline V and J ends were trimmed by 9 bases and 3 bases, with 27 bases remaining between them. Germline V CDR1 and CDR2: SGDLS, YYNGEE. The CDR3 is 17 residues long. For this clone: Antigen specificity is unknown.

Overall study results and limits: Per a prior analysis, the majority of TCR beta V segments were productive roughly 87% or roughly 30% of the time. Later on, a genetic analysis was performed. It linked a missense variant in DCLRE1C with V- and J-gene trimming of TCR beta.

PCR employed 60 Vbeta and 13 Jbeta primers. In the study's own analysis: A follow-up analysis tallied 65 million to 80 million unique TCR beta chains, some 11 million shared. Repertoires were generated with immunoSEQ multiplex PCR, while TCRdb's copy carries only in-frame clones and drops some. From that table come the V and J calls and clone size; the DNA was used to work out D and trimming. Here the sample spans approximately 140,000 clones, roughly 77% being singletons. Source material: PBMCs. This TCR derives from a human donor in good health. This chain joins TRBV9 and TRBJ1-1, with D possibly being TRBD1 (5 bases). CDR3 bases: TGTGCCATCCTCCGGGGGGGGATTGTTGGTTTTGACACTGAAGCTTTCTTT. It codes for CAILRGGIVGFDTEAFF.